Listed below are T cell receptor beta chains from one sample, sequenced in a study of OX40 agonist ivuxolimab in advanced cancers. Libraries were prepared by immunoSEQ multiplex PCR; TCRdb keeps only in-frame clonotypes and omits some of them. The sample lists 65,000 to 100,000 clones; about 90% were seen once. The sequenced sample was CD4+ or CD8+ T cells sorted from blood, obtained in a trial of the OX40 agonist ivuxolimab. These TCRs come from an adult with an advanced solid tumor such as melanoma, head and neck, liver or kidney cancer. Each CDR3 is given with its conserved first and last residue.

J gene: TRBJ2-6
V gene: TRBV5-1
CDR3 protein: CASSLAASGANVLTF

J gene: TRBJ2-5
V gene: TRBV5-1
CDR3 protein: CASSYGTGRKQETQYF

J gene: TRBJ2-6
V gene: TRBV9
CDR3 protein: CASRTGDSGANVLTF

J gene: TRBJ1-1
V gene: TRBV11-2
CDR3 protein: CASSSRTGGTEAFF

J gene: TRBJ1-4
V gene: TRBV10-3
CDR3 protein: CAISESSQGGDEKLFF

J gene: TRBJ1-1
V gene: TRBV28
CDR3 protein: CASSLLRGAKGYTEAFF

J gene: TRBJ1-2
V gene: TRBV27
CDR3 protein: CASSQGQGNLGGYTF

J gene: TRBJ1-5
V gene: TRBV30
CDR3 protein: CAWSPPGNSNQPQHF

J gene: TRBJ1-1
V gene: TRBV5-4
CDR3 protein: CASSLGPAAAVTEAFF

J gene: TRBJ2-2
V gene: TRBV7-7
CDR3 protein: CASSPGNKANTGELFF

J gene: TRBJ1-2
V gene: TRBV6-5
CDR3 protein: CASSRQTGDYGYTF

J gene: TRBJ2-2
V gene: TRBV15
CDR3 protein: CATSSKGQVNTGELFF

J gene: TRBJ2-1
V gene: TRBV5-1
CDR3 protein: CASSFTGTSYNEQFF

J gene: TRBJ1-6
V gene: TRBV19
CDR3 protein: CASSPGSSSYNSPLHF

J gene: TRBJ2-3
V gene: TRBV30
CDR3 protein: CAWSEGGLSTDTQYF

J gene: TRBJ1-1
V gene: TRBV15
CDR3 protein: CATSRDRMNTEAFF

J gene: TRBJ2-1
V gene: TRBV2
CDR3 protein: CASSSGRTNNEQFF

J gene: TRBJ2-2
V gene: TRBV10-3
CDR3 protein: CAISDSGRGQDTGELFF